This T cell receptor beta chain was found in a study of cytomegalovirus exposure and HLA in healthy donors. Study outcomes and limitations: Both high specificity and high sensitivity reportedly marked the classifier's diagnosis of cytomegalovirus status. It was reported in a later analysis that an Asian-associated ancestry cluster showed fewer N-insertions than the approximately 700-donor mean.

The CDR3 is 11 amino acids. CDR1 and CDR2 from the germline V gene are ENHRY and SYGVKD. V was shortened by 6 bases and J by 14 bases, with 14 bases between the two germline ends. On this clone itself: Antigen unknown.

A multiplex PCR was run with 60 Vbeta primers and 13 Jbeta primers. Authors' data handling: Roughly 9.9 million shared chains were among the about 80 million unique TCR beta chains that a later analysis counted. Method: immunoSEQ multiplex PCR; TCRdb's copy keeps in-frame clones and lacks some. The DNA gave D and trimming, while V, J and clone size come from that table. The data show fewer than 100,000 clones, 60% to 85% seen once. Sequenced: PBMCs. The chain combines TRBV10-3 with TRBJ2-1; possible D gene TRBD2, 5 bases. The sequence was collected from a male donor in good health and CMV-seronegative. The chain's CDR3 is CAIRTNVEEFF. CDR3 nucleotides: TGTGCCATCAGGACTAACGTCGAGGAGTTCTTC.